This paragraph covers one T cell receptor (beta chain) sequence. The target antigen is unknown. Trimming cost V 0 bases and J 6 bases, with 14 bases left between them. CDR1 is SGHTA and CDR2 is FQGTGA in the germline V gene. The CDR3 runs 16 residues. Evenly divided among several immunoSEQ plates was the genomic DNA of each subset. Produced via immunoSEQ multiplex PCR; TCRdb's table is partial and in-frame only. This sample has approximately 940,000 clones, with less than 85% found just once. The record originates from a study of shared clonotypes between healthy human individuals. Study-level findings and limits: Richness estimates generally favored naive over memory subsets. Only blood underwent sampling, and tissue repertoires likely differ.

The study separated CD4+ cells into CD45RA+ naive and CD45RA-negative memory subsets. V gene TRBV7-3 combines with J gene TRBJ2-2; tentatively, D is TRBD1 (8 bases). Sequenced input: memory CD4+ T cells sorted from blood. Noted subset: CD45RA-negative fraction. The source of this sequence is a man younger than 35 in good health. CDR3 region: CASSLTGQGGAGELFF. The CDR3 DNA reads TGTGCCAGCAGCTTAACCGGACAGGGAGGGGCCGGGGAGCTGTTTTTT.